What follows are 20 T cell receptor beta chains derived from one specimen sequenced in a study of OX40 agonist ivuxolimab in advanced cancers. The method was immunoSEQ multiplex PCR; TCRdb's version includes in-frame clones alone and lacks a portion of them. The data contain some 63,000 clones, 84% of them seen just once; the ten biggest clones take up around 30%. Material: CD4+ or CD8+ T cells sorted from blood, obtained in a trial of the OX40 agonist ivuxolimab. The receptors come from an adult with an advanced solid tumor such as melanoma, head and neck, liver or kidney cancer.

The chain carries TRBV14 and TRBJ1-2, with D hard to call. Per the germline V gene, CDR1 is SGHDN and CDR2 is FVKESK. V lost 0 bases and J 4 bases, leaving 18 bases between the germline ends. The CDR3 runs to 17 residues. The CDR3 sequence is CASSQDREKGLLYGYTF. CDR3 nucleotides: TGTGCCAGCAGCCAAGATCGGGAAAAAGGACTGCTCTATGGCTACACCTTC.

The chain's CDR3 is CASSQVVGSGIYGYTF. In nucleotides, the CDR3 is TGCGCCAGCAGCCAAGTTGTTGGGAGCGGAATCTATGGCTACACCTTC. This chain uses TRBV4-1 with TRBJ1-2; no definite D call. V shed 1 base and J shed 4 bases, with 16 bases lying between them. CDR1 and CDR2 from the germline V gene are MGHRA and YSYEKL. This CDR3 contains 16 residues.

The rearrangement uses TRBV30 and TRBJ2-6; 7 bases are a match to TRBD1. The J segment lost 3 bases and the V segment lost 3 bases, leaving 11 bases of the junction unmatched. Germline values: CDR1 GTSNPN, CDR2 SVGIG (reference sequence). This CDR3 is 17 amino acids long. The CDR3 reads CAWRSLGRQGGANVLTF. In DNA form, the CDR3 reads TGTGCCTGGAGGAGCCTTGGCCGACAGGGTGGGGCCAACGTCCTGACTTTC.

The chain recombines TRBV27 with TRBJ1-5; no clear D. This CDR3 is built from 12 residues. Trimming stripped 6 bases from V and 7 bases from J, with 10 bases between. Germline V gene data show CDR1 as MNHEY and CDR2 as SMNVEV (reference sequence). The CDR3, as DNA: TGTGCCAGCAGCAGGTCTGGACAGCCCCAGCATTTT. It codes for CASSRSGQPQHF.

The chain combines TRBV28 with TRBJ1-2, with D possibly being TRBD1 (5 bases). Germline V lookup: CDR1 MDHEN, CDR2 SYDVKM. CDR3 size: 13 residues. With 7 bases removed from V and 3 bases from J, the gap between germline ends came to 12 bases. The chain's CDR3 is CASTPWGDYGYTF. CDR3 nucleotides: TGTGCCAGCACCCCTTGGGGGGACTATGGCTACACCTTC.

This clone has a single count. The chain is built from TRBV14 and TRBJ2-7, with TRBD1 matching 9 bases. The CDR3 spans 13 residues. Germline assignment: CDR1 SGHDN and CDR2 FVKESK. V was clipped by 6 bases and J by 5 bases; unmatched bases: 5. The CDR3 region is CASRPTGGNEQYF. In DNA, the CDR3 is TGTGCCAGCAGGCCGACAGGGGGAAACGAGCAGTACTTC.

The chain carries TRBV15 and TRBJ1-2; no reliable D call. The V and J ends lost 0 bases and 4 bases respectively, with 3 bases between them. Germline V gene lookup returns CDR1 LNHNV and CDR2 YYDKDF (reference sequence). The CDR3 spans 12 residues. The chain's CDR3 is CATSREGYGYTF. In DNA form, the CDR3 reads TGTGCCACCAGCAGAGAGGGCTATGGCTACACCTTC.

This chain's CDR3 is CASSGGQGKFREQYF. CDR3 bases: TGTGCCAGCAGCGGTGGACAGGGAAAATTTCGCGAGCAGTACTTC. This chain links TRBV9 with TRBJ2-7, with 8 positions matching TRBD1. The CDR3 totals 15 residues. CDR1 is SGDLS and CDR2 is YYNGEE in the germline V gene. With 3 bases clipped from V and 6 bases from J, the junction kept 11 bases outside the gene matches.

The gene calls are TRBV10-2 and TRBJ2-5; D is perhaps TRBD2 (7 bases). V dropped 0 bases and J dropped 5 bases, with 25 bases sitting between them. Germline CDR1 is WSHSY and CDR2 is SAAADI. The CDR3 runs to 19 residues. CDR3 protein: CASSESFPGGGGLLETQYF. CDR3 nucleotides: TGCGCCAGCAGTGAGTCTTTTCCGGGGGGCGGCGGATTGCTGGAGACCCAGTACTTC.

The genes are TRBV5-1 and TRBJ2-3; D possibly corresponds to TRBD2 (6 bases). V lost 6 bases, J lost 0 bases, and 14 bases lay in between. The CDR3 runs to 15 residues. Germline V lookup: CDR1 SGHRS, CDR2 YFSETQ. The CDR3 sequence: CASTQGGGSTDTQYF. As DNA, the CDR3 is TGCGCCAGCACCCAGGGCGGAGGGAGCACAGATACGCAGTATTTT.

In DNA, the CDR3 is TGTGCCAGCAGCTTACACTGGGATCAGCCCCAGCATTTT. Amino acid sequence: CASSLHWDQPQHF. This chain connects TRBV7-2 to TRBJ1-5; D not certain. V gave up 2 bases and J gave up 5 bases, with 7 bases separating them. In germline, CDR1 is SGHTA, CDR2 FQGNSA. CDR3 length equals 13 residues.

The CDR3 coding sequence is TGTGCCTGGAGTGTACTTGAAGAGCAGTACTTC. Encoded protein: CAWSVLEEQYF. The rearrangement joins TRBV30 to TRBJ2-7; D call uncertain. Looked up from germline, CDR1 is GTSNPN and CDR2 is SVGIG (reference sequence). CDR3 length: 11 amino acids. Trimming cost V 0 bases and J 7 bases, with 7 bases left between them.

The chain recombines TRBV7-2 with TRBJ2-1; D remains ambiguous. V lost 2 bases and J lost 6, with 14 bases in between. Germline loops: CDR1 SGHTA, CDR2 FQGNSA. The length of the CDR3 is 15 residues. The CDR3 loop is CASSLSSSWGNEQFF. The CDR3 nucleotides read TGTGCCAGCAGCTTAAGTAGCAGCTGGGGCAATGAGCAGTTCTTC.

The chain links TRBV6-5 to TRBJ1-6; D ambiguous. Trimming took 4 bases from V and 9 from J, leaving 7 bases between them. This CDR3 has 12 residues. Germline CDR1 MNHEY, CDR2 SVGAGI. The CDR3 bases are TGTGCCAGCAGTTCGCGAGTTTCACCCCTCCACTTT. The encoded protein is CASSSRVSPLHF.

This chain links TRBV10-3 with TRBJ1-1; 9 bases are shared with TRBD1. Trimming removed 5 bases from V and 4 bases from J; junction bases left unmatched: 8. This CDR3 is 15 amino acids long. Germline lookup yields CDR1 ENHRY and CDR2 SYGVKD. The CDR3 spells CAISPLQGASTEAFF. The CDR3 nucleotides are TGTGCCATCAGTCCGCTACAGGGGGCGAGCACTGAAGCTTTCTTT.

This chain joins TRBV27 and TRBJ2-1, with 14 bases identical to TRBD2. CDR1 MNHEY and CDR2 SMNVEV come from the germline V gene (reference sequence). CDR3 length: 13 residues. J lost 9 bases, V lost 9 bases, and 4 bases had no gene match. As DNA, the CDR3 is TGTGCCAGTCGACTAGCGGGAGGGCTTGAGCAGTTCTTC. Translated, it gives CASRLAGGLEQFF.

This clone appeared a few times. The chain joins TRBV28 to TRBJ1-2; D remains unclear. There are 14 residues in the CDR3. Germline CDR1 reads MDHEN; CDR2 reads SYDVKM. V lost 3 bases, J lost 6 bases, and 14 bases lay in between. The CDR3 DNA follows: TGTGCCAGCAGTTTGTTAACGACCTCCAATGGCTACACCTTC. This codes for CASSLLTTSNGYTF.

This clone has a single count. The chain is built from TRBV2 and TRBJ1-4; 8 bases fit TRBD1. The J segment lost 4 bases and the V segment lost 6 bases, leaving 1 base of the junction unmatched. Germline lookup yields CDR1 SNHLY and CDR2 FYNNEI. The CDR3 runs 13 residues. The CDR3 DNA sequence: TGTGCCAGCAGGGGACAGGTTAATGAAAAACTGTTTTTT. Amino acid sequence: CASRGQVNEKLFF.

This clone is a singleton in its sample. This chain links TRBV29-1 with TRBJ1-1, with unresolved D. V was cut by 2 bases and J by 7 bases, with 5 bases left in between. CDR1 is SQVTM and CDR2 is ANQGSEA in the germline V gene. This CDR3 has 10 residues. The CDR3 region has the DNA TGCAGCGTTGAATCGGTTGAAGCTTTCTTT. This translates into CSVESVEAFF.

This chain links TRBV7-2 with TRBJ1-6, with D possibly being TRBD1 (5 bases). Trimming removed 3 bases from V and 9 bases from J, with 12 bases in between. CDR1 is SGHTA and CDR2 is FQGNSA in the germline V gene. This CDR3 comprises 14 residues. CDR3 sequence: CASSFGGFGSPLHF. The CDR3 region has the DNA TGTGCCAGCAGCTTCGGGGGGTTCGGTTCACCCCTCCACTTT. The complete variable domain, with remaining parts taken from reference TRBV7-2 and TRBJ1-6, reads GAGVSQSPSNKVTEKGKDVELRCDPISGHTALYWYRQSLGQGLEFLIYFQGNSAPDKSGLPSDRFSAERTGGSVSTLTIQRTQQEDSAVYLCASSFGGFGSPLHFGNGTRLTVT.